Below are 18 T cell receptor beta chains sequenced from a single sample in a study of a mutant IDH1 vaccine in newly diagnosed glioma. What these receptors recognize is not known. Time point indicated: week 23, last vaccination. What each vaccine dose contained was 300 ug of mutant IDH1 20-mer peptide, accompanied by topical imiquimod. The table came from immunoSEQ multiplex PCR; TCRdb's copy has only in-frame clones and leaves some out. The sample carries about 82,000 clones, 70% to 90% recorded once. The sequencing used PBMCs, collected from a glioma patient whose treatment included an IDH1 peptide vaccine. The receptors originated from a young man with glioma. Some clones in this sample may be carry-over from other donors' samples.

This clone was counted between two and nine times. This chain joins TRBV30 and TRBJ1-4; D may be TRBD1 (5 bases). CDR3 length: 13 residues. Germline V gene lookup returns CDR1 GTSNPN and CDR2 SVGIG (reference sequence). V was clipped by 3 bases and J by 3 bases, with 8 bases between them. CDR3 loop: CAWRGTANEKLFF. In DNA form, the CDR3 reads TGTGCCTGGAGGGGGACGGCTAATGAAAAACTGTTTTTT.

The rearrangement uses TRBV10-3 and TRBJ1-6, with D hard to call. V lost 3 bases and J 9 bases, leaving 12 bases between the germline ends. Germline CDR1 ENHRY, CDR2 SYGVKD. The CDR3 is 14 residues long. CDR3 bases: TGTGCCATCAGTGAAAAGGGAGGAGGTTCACCCCTCCACTTT. As protein: CAISEKGGGSPLHF.

The rearrangement joins TRBV2 to TRBJ1-5; D not resolved. The CDR3 runs 16 residues. The V gene lost 2 bases and the J gene lost 1 base, with 12 bases spanning the gap. Germline CDR1 reads SNHLY; CDR2 reads FYNNEI. The CDR3 coding sequence is TGTGCCAGCAGTGAAATGGGCGGAAGGAGCAATCAGCCCCAGCATTTT. Its protein is CASSEMGGRSNQPQHF.

J is TRBJ1-6 and V is TRBV10-2; maybe TRBD1 (5 bases). The CDR3 is 14 residues long. V lost 2 bases and J 7 bases, leaving 9 bases between the germline ends. Germline CDR1 reads WSHSY; CDR2 reads SAAADI. DNA for the CDR3: TGCGCCAGCAGTGAGCGGGACGGGAATTCACCCCTCCACTTT. Protein: CASSERDGNSPLHF.

The J gene is TRBJ1-2, the V gene TRBV5-4; D gene unclear. The V and J ends lost 6 bases and 0 bases respectively, with 15 bases between them. The length of the CDR3 is 15 residues. Germline loops: CDR1 SGHNT, CDR2 YYREEE (reference sequence). The CDR3 protein is CASNPGDYPNYGYTF. The CDR3 DNA follows: TGTGCCAGCAACCCGGGCGATTACCCTAACTATGGCTACACCTTC.

The chain employs TRBV5-4 and TRBJ2-7, with unresolved D. The germline V gene encodes CDR1 SGHNT and CDR2 YYREEE (reference sequence). The CDR3 sequence is 13 residues long. Trimming stripped 0 bases from V and 5 bases from J, with 9 bases between. CDR3 residues: CASSLAQRHEQYF. CDR3 DNA: TGTGCCAGCAGCTTGGCCCAGAGGCACGAGCAGTACTTC.

This clone has a single count. The rearrangement uses TRBV7-2 and TRBJ2-7; 7 bases are a match to TRBD2. Germline loops: CDR1 SGHTA, CDR2 FQGNSA. The junction had 8 bases not matched to a gene; V was cut back by 4 bases and J by 2 bases. The CDR3 is made up of 15 amino acids. Written as DNA, the CDR3 is TGTGCCAGCAGCTCCAAAGCGGGGTGGACCTACGAGCAGTACTTC. Translation gives CASSSKAGWTYEQYF.

The CDR3 protein is CASSLGYRGPRSNQPQHF. DNA for the CDR3: TGTGCCAGCAGCTTAGGATACAGGGGGCCCCGTAGCAATCAGCCCCAGCATTTT. This chain connects TRBV7-2 to TRBJ1-5, with 9 bases identical to TRBD1. Germline CDR1 reads SGHTA; CDR2 reads FQGNSA. This CDR3 is built from 18 residues. J gave up 0 bases and V 1 base, and 7 bases lay outside the gene matches.

The chain combines TRBV4-1 with TRBJ2-2; D gene unclear. Germline V gene sequence: CDR1 MGHRA, CDR2 YSYEKL. The CDR3 spans 14 residues. With 1 base removed from V and 4 bases from J, the gap between germline ends came to 7 bases. CDR3 nucleotides: TGCGCCAGCAGCCAAGTAACCGGCACCGGGGAGCTGTTTTTT. Its translation: CASSQVTGTGELFF.

V gene TRBV7-9 combines with J gene TRBJ2-5; 10 positions match TRBD2. V lost 1 base, J lost 5 bases, and 7 bases stayed unmatched. This CDR3 has 16 residues. The germline V gene has CDR1 SEHNR and CDR2 FQNEAQ (reference sequence). CDR3 amino acids: CASSLGPSGGAETQYF. CDR3 DNA: TGTGCCAGCAGCTTAGGTCCCAGCGGGGGGGCCGAGACCCAGTACTTC.

This clone was picked up one time. The rearrangement joins TRBV2 to TRBJ1-3; D gene unclear. The CDR3 is 16 amino acids. From germline, CDR1 is SNHLY and CDR2 FYNNEI. V lost 1 base to trimming and J lost 0 bases, with 10 bases between them. Written as DNA, the CDR3 is TGTGCCAGCAGTGAAGGGACTGGATACTCTGGAAACACCATATATTTT. Translation: CASSEGTGYSGNTIYF.

In its sample, this clone was seen a few times. The chain uses TRBV2 and TRBJ1-2, with D maybe TRBD1 (6 bases). This CDR3 comprises 13 residues. Germline CDR1 and CDR2: SNHLY and FYNNEI. V gave up 5 bases and J gave up 5 bases, with 12 bases separating them. The CDR3 here is CASSPQGRYGYTF. The CDR3 DNA follows: TGTGCCAGCAGTCCACAGGGTCGATATGGCTACACCTTC. The variable domain in full, with the rest retrieved from reference TRBV2 and TRBJ1-2, is EPEVTQTPSHQVTQMGQEVILRCVPISNHLYFYWYRQILGQKVEFLVSFYNNEISEKSEIFDDQFSVERPDGSNFTLKIRSTKLEDSAMYFCASSPQGRYGYTFGSGTRLTVV.

V usage is TRBV19 and J usage is TRBJ1-2; D is perhaps TRBD1 (6 bases). The CDR3 has 13 amino acids. Germline values: CDR1 LNHDA, CDR2 SQIVND (reference sequence). Trimming removed 5 bases from V and 2 bases from J, with 9 bases in between. CDR3 in DNA: TGTGCCAGTAGTGACAGGCCAAACTATGGCTACACCTTC. Encoded protein: CASSDRPNYGYTF.

The V call is TRBV7-9, the J call TRBJ2-7; 8 nucleotides match TRBD2. The CDR3 totals 12 residues. Germline loops: CDR1 SEHNR, CDR2 FQNEAQ (reference sequence). The V gene end was trimmed by 8 bases and the J gene end by 2 bases; junction bases not matched to a gene: 2. The CDR3 region is CASGRGAYEQYF. The CDR3, as DNA: TGTGCCAGCGGGCGGGGGGCCTACGAGCAGTACTTC. The full variable domain, in which reference TRBV7-9 and TRBJ2-7 provide the parts outside the CDR3, is DTGVSQNPRHKITKRGQNVTFRCDPISEHNRLYWYRQTLGQGPEFLTYFQNEAQLEKSRLLSDRFSAERPKGSFSTLEIQRTEQGDSAMYLCASGRGAYEQYFGPGTRLTVT.

This clone was counted a single time. This chain joins TRBV6-6 and TRBJ2-1; TRBD1 matches 10 bases. The V segment lost 6 bases and the J segment 9 bases; nucleotides outside the gene matches: 8. The CDR3 covers 14 residues. CDR1 and CDR2 (germline): MNHNY, SVGAGI (reference sequence). The CDR3 is CASSQGQGIGEQFF. In DNA form, the CDR3 reads TGTGCCAGCAGCCAGGGACAGGGGATAGGTGAGCAGTTCTTC.

The chain is built from TRBV7-2 and TRBJ2-3, with 8 bases fitting TRBD2. CDR3 length: 15 residues. V lost 2 bases and J lost 4; bases outside the gene matches: 5. Per the germline V gene, CDR1 is SGHTA and CDR2 is FQGNSA. The CDR3 coding sequence is TGTGCCAGCAGCTTACAGCGGGGGCTTCCAGATACGCAGTATTTT. Translating it yields CASSLQRGLPDTQYF.

This chain joins TRBV9 and TRBJ2-3, with 9 bases that match TRBD2. CDR3 length: 15 residues. The V gene's germline CDR1 is SGDLS and CDR2 YYNGEE. V shed 0 bases and J 1 base; nucleotides not matched to a gene: 0. CDR3 in DNA: TGTGCCAGCAGCGTAGCTAGCGGGGGCACAGATACGCAGTATTTT. Its translation: CASSVASGGTDTQYF.

The chain combines TRBV2 with TRBJ2-7; possible D gene TRBD1, 5 bases. The germline V gene has CDR1 SNHLY and CDR2 FYNNEI. V was shortened by 2 bases and J by 7 bases, with 9 bases between the two germline ends. The CDR3 totals 12 residues. The CDR3 DNA sequence: TGTGCCAGCAGTGAACAGGGCCGGGAGCAGTACTTC. Its protein is CASSEQGREQYF.